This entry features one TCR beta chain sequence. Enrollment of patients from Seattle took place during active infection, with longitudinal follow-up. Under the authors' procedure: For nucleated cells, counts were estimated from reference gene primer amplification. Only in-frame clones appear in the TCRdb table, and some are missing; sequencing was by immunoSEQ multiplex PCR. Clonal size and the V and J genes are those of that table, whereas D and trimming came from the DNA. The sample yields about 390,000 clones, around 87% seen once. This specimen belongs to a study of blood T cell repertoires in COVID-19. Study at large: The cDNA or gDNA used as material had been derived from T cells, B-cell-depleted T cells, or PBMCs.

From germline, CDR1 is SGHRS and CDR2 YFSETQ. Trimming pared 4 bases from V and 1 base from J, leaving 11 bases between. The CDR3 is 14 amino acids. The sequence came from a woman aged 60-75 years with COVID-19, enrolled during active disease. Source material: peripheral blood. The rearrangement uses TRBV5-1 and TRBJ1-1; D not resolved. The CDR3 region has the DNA TGCGCCAGCAGCCGAACAACAGCGAACACTGAAGCTTTCTTT. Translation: CASSRTTANTEAFF.